Listed below are T cell receptor beta chains from one sample, sequenced in a study of blood T cell repertoires in COVID-19. TCRdb's copy holds only in-frame clones and misses some; the assay was immunoSEQ multiplex PCR. Of approximately 350,000 clones in the sample, about 87% were seen once. Input material: peripheral blood. The receptors were gathered from a woman in her forties or fifties with COVID-19, enrolled during active disease. Both conserved end residues are part of each CDR3. Fields, in order: V gene, D gene, clone size, J gene, CDR3 DNA, CDR3 protein. D genes are given only for firm matches. Part of the rows lack a size; the others show once, few, many or a class for expanded clones.

>TRBV5-1|NA|once|TRBJ1-1
TGCGCCAGCAGCTTCCCGGGGGAGAACACTGAAGCTTTCTTT
CASSFPGENTEAFF
>TRBV5-1|NA|NA|TRBJ2-1
TGCGCCAGCAGGCGCCCAACAGGGATCTCCTACAATGAGCAGTTCTTC
CASRRPTGISYNEQFF
>TRBV6-5|TRBD1|NA|TRBJ2-7
TGTGCCAGCAGGGCCGGGACAGGGTTGACCTACGAGCAGTACTTC
CASRAGTGLTYEQYF
>TRBV13|TRBD2|NA|TRBJ2-1
TGTGCCAGCAGCCCACGACTAGCGGGTTCCTACAATGAGCAGTTCTTC
CASSPRLAGSYNEQFF
>TRBV7-2|NA|few|TRBJ1-5
TGTGCCAGCGGACCAGGGTACGAGAGCAATCAGCCCCAGCATTTT
CASGPGYESNQPQHF
>TRBV7-9|TRBD2|NA|TRBJ2-2
TGTGCCAGCAGGAAAACTAGCGGGAGGGGAACCGGGGAGCTGTTTTTT
CASRKTSGRGTGELFF
>TRBV7-9|TRBD2|NA|TRBJ2-1
TGTGCCAGCAGCTTTCTAGCGGGAGGGGTCGGTGAGCAGTTCTTC
CASSFLAGGVGEQFF
>TRBV7-3|NA|few|TRBJ1-6
TGTGCCAGCAGCCTAGGGAGTGGGTCTTCACCCCTCCACTTT
CASSLGSGSSPLHF
>TRBV3-1/TRBV3-2|NA|NA|TRBJ2-1
TGTGCCAGCCGCCTCGGGGGATACAATGAGCAGTTCTTC
CASRLGGYNEQFF
>TRBV6-2/TRBV6-3|NA|NA|TRBJ2-3
TGTGCCAGCAGTTACTCGCTCCAGCGCGAGCCGATCACAGATACGCAGTATTTT
CASSYSLQREPITDTQYF
>TRBV30|TRBD1|NA|TRBJ2-2
TGTGCCGGTCAAGAAAGGACAGGGGAAACCGGGGAGCTGTTTTTT
CAGQERTGETGELFF
>TRBV6-1|TRBD1|NA|TRBJ2-7
TGTGCCAGCAGTGAACTTGCCGGGACAGGGGGCTACGAGCAGTACTTC
CASSELAGTGGYEQYF
>TRBV19|TRBD2|NA|TRBJ2-2
TGTGCCAGTAGGGTAGCGGGAGGCCCCACCGGGGAGCTGTTTTTT
CASRVAGGPTGELFF
>TRBV20-1|NA|NA|TRBJ1-2
TGCAGTGCCAAATACTTAGGCTACACCTTC
CSAKYLGYTF
>TRBV7-8|NA|NA|TRBJ2-5
TGTGCCAGCAGCACGGGTCTTACTGAGACCCAGTACTTC
CASSTGLTETQYF
>TRBV27|NA|NA|TRBJ2-7
TGTGCCAGCAGTCTCGACAGGATACGCTCCTACGAGCAGTACTTC
CASSLDRIRSYEQYF
>TRBV2|NA|NA|TRBJ2-7
TGTGCCACCGAGCAGGGCGGAGCCTACGAGCAGTACTTC
CATEQGGAYEQYF
>TRBV28|TRBD1|once|TRBJ2-7
TGTGCCAGCAGTTTATCCGGACAGGGGAACGAGCAGTACTTC
CASSLSGQGNEQYF
>TRBV10-3|TRBD2|once|TRBJ2-1
TGTGCCATCAGTGAGTCTCTAGCGGGAGTGGGGGAGCAGTTCTTC
CAISESLAGVGEQFF
>TRBV29-1|NA|NA|TRBJ2-3
TGCAGCGTTGAATCCAGGGGTTCTAGCACAGATACGCAGTATTTT
CSVESRGSSTDTQYF
>TRBV6-5|NA|NA|TRBJ1-5
TGTGCCACCACCGGAGGAGGGTTCAATCAGCCCCAGCATTTT
CATTGGGFNQPQHF
>TRBV5-6|TRBD2|NA|TRBJ2-3
TGTGCCAGCAGCACCCTAGCGGGAGGGGGTCCAGATACGCAGTATTTT
CASSTLAGGGPDTQYF
>TRBV5-4|TRBD1|NA|TRBJ1-1
TGTGCCAGCAGCTTCACAGGGGGCGCGTGGACTGAAGCTTTCTTT
CASSFTGGAWTEAFF
>TRBV4-2|NA|NA|TRBJ1-1
TGTGCCAGCAGCCAAGAAGGCGGGTCCCTCACTGAAGCTTTCTTT
CASSQEGGSLTEAFF
>TRBV24-1|NA|NA|TRBJ1-5
TGTGCCACCAGTGAGGGCAGGGTGCGCAATCAGCCCCAGCATTTT
CATSEGRVRNQPQHF
>TRBV5-4|TRBD2|NA|TRBJ2-1
TGTGCCAGCGGCACAGGGACTAGCGGGAGGGCGCTCTACAATGAGCAGTTCTTC
CASGTGTSGRALYNEQFF
>TRBV7-8|TRBD2|NA|TRBJ2-1
TGTGCCAGCACCATACTAGCGGGCTCCTACAATGAGCAGTTCTTC
CASTILAGSYNEQFF
>TRBV19|NA|NA|TRBJ2-7
TGTGCCAGTAGTCGAGCCTACGAGCAGTACTTC
CASSRAYEQYF
>TRBV7-2|NA|NA|TRBJ2-4
TGTGCCAGCAGCTTATCCCCCAGTGATAGCGGCATTCAGTACTTC
CASSLSPSDSGIQYF
>TRBV24-1|TRBD2|NA|TRBJ2-1
TGTGCCACCAGTGATCCGACTAGCGGGAAGTACAATGAGCAGTTCTTC
CATSDPTSGKYNEQFF
>TRBV11-2|NA|once|TRBJ2-5
TGTGCCAGCAGCTTCTCGAGACCCGGCGGAGAGACCCAGTACTTC
CASSFSRPGGETQYF
>TRBV21-1|NA|NA|TRBJ2-7
TGTGCCAGCAGCCCCCAGGACAGGAGAAAGTGGGAAGCGGTCTACGAGCAGTACTTC
CASSPQDRRKWEAVYEQYF
>TRBV5-1|TRBD1|once|TRBJ2-1
TGCGCCAGCAGCTTCGCCTACAGGGGGAACAATGAGCAGTTCTTC
CASSFAYRGNNEQFF
>TRBV7-3|TRBD2|NA|TRBJ2-1
TGTGCCAGCAGCCCCCACGGGACTAGCGGGGCGGGTGAGCAGTTCTTC
CASSPHGTSGAGEQFF
>TRBV12-3/TRBV12-4|NA|NA|TRBJ2-7
TGTGCCAGCAGAACCACAGAAACCTACGAGCAGTACTTC
CASRTTETYEQYF
>TRBV2|NA|NA|TRBJ2-1
TGTGCCAGCAAGTTAGGACAGACCTACAATGAGCAGTTCTTC
CASKLGQTYNEQFF
>TRBV18|NA|NA|TRBJ1-1
TGTGCCAGCTCACCACGAGGCGCACAGGGATTTGAAGCTTTCTTT
CASSPRGAQGFEAFF
>TRBV29-1|TRBD2|once|TRBJ2-1
TGCAGCGTCCGGGGACTAGCGACGCGAAGCTCCTACAATGAGCAGTTCTTC
CSVRGLATRSSYNEQFF
>TRBV5-1|TRBD1|once|TRBJ1-1
TGCGCCAGCACCGAAACAGGGGGCGTCACTGAAGCTTTCTTT
CASTETGGVTEAFF
>TRBV9|TRBD1|NA|TRBJ1-2
TGTGCCAGCAGCACATATCGGACAGGGCCGGGTGGCTACACCTTC
CASSTYRTGPGGYTF
>TRBV10-1|TRBD1|once|TRBJ1-1
TGCGCCAGCAGTGAAGAGGGGGCTGGCGGCACTGAAGCTTTCTTT
CASSEEGAGGTEAFF
>TRBV5-1|TRBD2|NA|TRBJ2-3
TGCGCCAGCAGCTTTTCCTCCGGGACTAGCGGGAGTCGGGGCACAGATACGCAGTATTTT
CASSFSSGTSGSRGTDTQYF
>TRBV7-2|TRBD1|NA|TRBJ2-5
TGTGCCAGCAGCTTAGGTGGACAGGGGCAAGAGACCCAGTACTTC
CASSLGGQGQETQYF
>TRBV7-2|NA|NA|TRBJ2-1
TGTGCCAGCAGTGAGAGATATGAGCAGTTCTTC
CASSERYEQFF
>TRBV7-6|TRBD2|NA|TRBJ2-1
TGTGCCAGCAGCCCGGGACTAGCCTCCCAGTTCGGTGAGCAGTTCTTC
CASSPGLASQFGEQFF
>TRBV5-1|TRBD2|NA|TRBJ2-1
TGCGCCAGCAGCTTGGCCTGGGGGGGAGTAATCTATGAGCAGTTCTTC
CASSLAWGGVIYEQFF
>TRBV7-9|TRBD1|NA|TRBJ1-1
TGTGCCAGCAGCTCAAAATTGACAGGGACTGAAGCTTTCTTT
CASSSKLTGTEAFF
>TRBV20-1|TRBD1|NA|TRBJ1-4
TGCAGTGCTAGTCAGGGGGGAAAACTGTTTTTT
CSASQGGKLFF
>TRBV6-6|NA|NA|TRBJ1-1
TGTGCCAGCATTCCCGGGAGGCATAACACTGAAGCTTTCTTT
CASIPGRHNTEAFF
>TRBV6-1|NA|NA|TRBJ2-7
TGTGCCAGCAGTGAGGAGGTATCCTACGAGCAGTACTTC
CASSEEVSYEQYF
>TRBV29-1|TRBD2|NA|TRBJ2-1
TGCAGCGTGACCACTGGCGGGAGTTACAATGAGCAGTTCTTC
CSVTTGGSYNEQFF
>TRBV30|NA|NA|TRBJ1-2
TGTGCCTGGACGACCGGGGGGCGCGTAACTAACTATGGCTACACCTTC
CAWTTGGRVTNYGYTF
>TRBV18|NA|NA|TRBJ2-3
TGTGCCAGCTCACCAAGACTAGTTGCGACAGATACGCAGTATTTT
CASSPRLVATDTQYF
>TRBV30|TRBD2|NA|TRBJ2-1
TGTGCCTGGAGTGTGGGACTAGCGGGAGTGAACAATGAGCAGTTCTTC
CAWSVGLAGVNNEQFF
>TRBV29-1|TRBD1|NA|TRBJ1-2
TGCAGCGCAACTCCCGGGACAGGGAGTGGCTATGGCTACACCTTC
CSATPGTGSGYGYTF
>TRBV7-2|NA|NA|TRBJ2-1
TGTGCCAGCAGCACGGTAAGAACAGGAGTTCCTGAGCAGTTCTTC
CASSTVRTGVPEQFF
>TRBV18|NA|NA|TRBJ2-5
TGTGCCAGCTCACCCCTGGGAGGGGGTGTTGGTGAGACCCAGTACTTC
CASSPLGGGVGETQYF
>TRBV7-2|TRBD1|NA|TRBJ1-2
TGTGCCAGCAGCTTTACTACAGGGGGCGAAGATGGCTACACCTTC
CASSFTTGGEDGYTF
>TRBV30|NA|NA|TRBJ1-4
TGTGCCTGGAGCATGGAGACTAATGAAAAACTGTTTTTT
CAWSMETNEKLFF
>TRBV4-1|TRBD2|NA|TRBJ2-7
TGCGCCAGCAGCCTTGGAGTTCGCGGGAGCTCCTACGAGCAGTACTTC
CASSLGVRGSSYEQYF